This record concerns one T cell receptor beta chain sequence. The clone's antigen remains unknown. Base qualities are not provided; no much larger clone lies one nucleotide away. Library prep was done by 5' RACE. The run used an Illumina HiSeq 2000. A universal primer binding site was introduced by template switching, and a unique molecular identifier was present in the final cDNA, enabling accurate counting of TCR cDNA molecules. First-strand cDNA for TCR alpha and beta chains was synthesized from specific primers in the conserved constant-segment region. Each cDNA library was double barcoded, with a SMART-Mk sample barcode plus Illumina barcodes, to control for contamination. Two successive PCR steps introduced TruSeq adapter sequences along with Illumina sample barcodes. The TCR alpha and beta cDNA libraries were sequenced on the Illumina HiSeq platform using custom primers. Per the authors' processing: MiGEC was used to process raw reads and extract unique molecular identifiers, and MiXCR was used to find CDR3 positions. For each individual, recombination models were inferred using an EM algorithm with the repgenHMM and IGoR tools. The analysis of shared clonotypes was done with the tcR package in R, with sharing normalized by the product of cloneset sizes. To study raw recombination free of thymic and clonal selection effects, out-of-frame nonproductive sequences were analyzed. The raw public data were reprocessed by TCRdb itself: fastp quality trimming at Q25, MiXCR clonotype calling, in-frame beta chains only. Rows are combined by CDR3 protein, so each entry shows the most common genes and DNA. TCRdb, not the authors, supplied the V and J calls. This sample gives fewer than 500,000 distinct CDR3 sequences in total; 20% to 25% of them show up just once. About 2.9% of the sample is taken by the ten largest.

These data belong to a study of identical twins (dated by TCRdb to 2016 to 2017). In the study overall: TCR alpha and beta repertoires from monozygotic twins, unrelated adults of various ages and cord blood were deep-sequenced to test whether fetal clonotypes persist. To rule out contamination, the twin experiments were replicated at different times with different library preparation protocols. Study-level results and caveats: Zero-insertion analyses could be partly confounded by invariant T cells such as MAIT and iNKT, although diverse VJ usage argued against such confounding for most clonotypes. The excess sharing between twins in beta out-of-frame sequences was weaker because fewer shared sequences reduced the signal-to-noise ratio. Compared with coincidental sharing between unrelated individuals, out-of-frame TCR alpha sequences shared between twins had an excess of sequences with low generation probability. Abundant cord blood beta clonotypes carried fewer insertions; young adult naive repertoires showed a weaker similar trend, while memory repertoires showed none. Because the same donors could not be followed over many years, conclusions were based on cross-sectional statistical analysis. In monozygotic twins, out-of-frame TCR alpha sharing was systematically underestimated by recombination models, although the models agreed with sharing between unrelated individuals.

Taken from cysteine to phenylalanine, the CDR3 has 17 residues. Only the CDR3 region is kept as DNA, spanning 51 bases read in frame from base 1. Trimming accounts for 5 bases at V and 4 bases at J, while the number of junction bases matched to no gene is 9. CDR1 is given as SGHAT and CDR2 as FQNNGV, both from the germline V gene. All donors were healthy Caucasians. Three pairs of female monozygotic twins, all aged about 18 to 30 years, were included in the twin cohort. Positive isolation kits from Invitrogen were used to isolate the CD4+ and CD8+ T cell populations. The same sample was also studied in work on T cells expressing NK-cell markers. The second investigation adds: In sorted CD3+CD56+NKG2C+, CD3+CD56+NKG2C- and CD3+CD56-NKG2C+ T-cell subsets from about 8 donors, TCR beta-chain repertoires were profiled. Among the eight sequenced donors, seven were HCMV-seropositive and one was HCMV-seronegative. To restrict sorting to alphabetaTCR-expressing T cells, an anti-gammadeltaTCR antibody was added in several experiments. In a handful of donors, the dominant CD3+CD56+NKG2C+ clonotypes were among the top 10 CD8+ clonotypes and accounted for about 1.0-7.0% of CD8+ T cells. Those dominant clonotypes were again the most abundant among CD3+CD56-NKG2C+ cells in a few donors, at about 28.3-60.1%. Whether the expanded NKG2C-expressing T cell clones were specific for HCMV antigens remained unclear. The eight sequenced donors were randomly selected healthy volunteers, three men and five women. HCMV serostatus was determined by detecting HCMV-specific IgG in serum with a commercial ELISA kit. MIGEC was used to demultiplex reads and group reads by UMI, and MiTCR was used to assemble and quantify clonotypes. To exclude erroneous sequences, only TCR cDNA sequences supported by at least two reads were retained. The tcR package was used for downstream repertoire analysis, and clonotypes were matched between fractions using CDR3 nucleotide sequence together with V segment. VDJmatch was used to annotate antigen specificity against VDJdb, with one amino acid substitution allowed in CDR3.

This TCR was recovered from a woman aged 18-29 years in good health. The chain uses TRBV11-2 and TRBJ2-7, with 15 middle bases fitting TRBD2. Material: CD4+ T cells sorted from blood. The nucleotides read TGTGCCAGCAGCCTTCGAGGACTAGCGGGGGGGCTGTACGAGCAGTACTTC. This yields the protein CASSLRGLAGGLYEQYF.